This entry lists 27 T cell receptor beta chains sequenced from one sample in a study of regulatory T cells in long-lasting Graves disease. CDR3 regions were amplified by Arm-PCR using iRepertoire HTBI primers to build TCR beta libraries. MiXCR, applied by TCRdb to the multiplex PCR reads, yields one record per CDR3 protein. The sample holds 530,000 or so distinct CDR3 sequences, roughly 15% seen once. Time point described: newly diagnosed GD, antithyroid drugs for less than 3 months. Researchers made the TCR library from RNA that was extracted from PBMCs. This sample also appeared in a second study, on T cells in Graves' hyperthyroidism and ophthalmopathy.

This sample comprised peripheral blood mononuclear cells (PBMCs), obtained at new diagnosis, from a patient treated with antithyroid drugs. All receptors come from a man between 18 and 35 years old with Graves disease.

This clonotype was detected only a few times. The chain couples TRBV28 to TRBJ1-1; D is unresolved. The CDR3 consists of 16 residues. In germline, CDR1 is MDHEN, CDR2 SYDVKM. Between the trimmed V and J ends, which lost 2 bases and 0 bases, there was a span of 13 bases. This CDR3 reads CASSLPEAGLNTEAFF. Here the CDR3 DNA reads TGTGCCAGCAGTTTACCCGAGGCGGGTCTGAACACTGAAGCTTTCTTT.

This clonotype was found once. Germline is not matched at one junction end, which may reflect a read error. The gene calls are TRBV6-5 and TRBJ2-1; unclear D gene. CDR3 size: 22 residues. CDR1 and CDR2 from the germline V gene are MNHEY and SVGAGI. Here the CDR3 DNA reads TGTGCCAACAGTTACCCTCTCTTACTGGATTCTCCTCCGAAGAGCTCCTACAATGAGCAGTTCTTC. It codes for CANSYPLLLDSPPKSSYNEQFF.

The chain has TRBV11-2 and TRBJ2-1, with TRBD2 matching over 12 bases. The V gene end was trimmed by 3 bases and the J gene end by 5 bases; junction bases not matched to a gene: 2. The CDR3 contains 15 residues. Germline CDR1 reads SGHAT; CDR2 reads FQNNGV. The CDR3 here is CASSFGTSGHNEQFF. In nucleotides, the CDR3 is TGTGCCAGCAGCTTCGGGACTAGCGGGCACAATGAGCAGTTCTTC.

This chain connects TRBV30 to TRBJ1-2; 7 bases fit TRBD1. Germline values: CDR1 GTSNPN, CDR2 SVGIG (reference sequence). J was trimmed by 7 bases and V by 4 bases; bases with no gene match: 12. This CDR3 has 14 amino acids. The CDR3 region is CAWTWTGVSSGYTF. CDR3 DNA sequence: TGTGCCTGGACCTGGACAGGAGTCTCGAGTGGCTACACCTTC. The full variable domain, completed using reference TRBV30 and TRBJ1-2, is SQTIHQWPATLVQPVGSPLSLECTVEGTSNPNLYWYRQAAGRGLQLLFYSVGIGQISSEVPQNLSASRPQDRQFILSSKKLLLSDSGFYLCAWTWTGVSSGYTFGSGTRLTVV.

This clonotype was seen ten or more times. Here the CDR3 reads CASSPTGGSTEAFF. The CDR3, as DNA: TGTGCCAGCAGTCCGACAGGGGGGAGCACTGAAGCTTTCTTT. The chain combines TRBV12-3 or TRBV12-4 with TRBJ1-1; TRBD1 agrees at 9 bases. Trimming cost V 5 bases and J 4 bases; bases outside gene matches: 5. The CDR3 runs 14 residues.

The V and J genes are TRBV20-1 and TRBJ2-1; 9 bases align to TRBD2. This CDR3 has 16 amino acids. The germline V gene encodes CDR1 DFQATT and CDR2 SNEGSKA (reference sequence). Losses at the gene ends were 0 bases for V and 1 base for J; bases not matched to a gene: 4. CDR3 region: CSARDLSGGSYNEQFF. The CDR3 DNA reads TGCAGTGCTAGAGATCTCAGCGGGGGGTCCTACAATGAGCAGTTCTTC.

This clonotype was seen only a few times. The V call is TRBV6-1, the J call TRBJ2-1, with 8 bases matching TRBD2. Unmatched junction bases numbered 9, after V lost 6 bases and J lost 2 bases. The length of the CDR3 is 16 residues. CDR1 and CDR2 from the germline V gene are MNHNS and SASEGT. The CDR3 DNA follows: TGTGCCAGCAGGCGAGACGGGACTAGTCCCTACAATGAGCAGTTCTTC. Translated: CASRRDGTSPYNEQFF.

In its sample, this clonotype was seen many times. This chain connects TRBV2 to TRBJ2-1, with no clear D. Germline V gene sequence: CDR1 SNHLY, CDR2 FYNNEI. The CDR3 covers 14 residues. V lost 7 bases and J 5 bases, leaving 15 bases between the germline ends. CDR3 sequence: CASISGDFDNEQFF. The DNA of the CDR3 is TGTGCCAGCATCTCTGGAGACTTCGACAATGAGCAGTTCTTC. Variable domain in full (rest from reference TRBV2 and TRBJ2-1): EPEVTQTPSHQVTQMGQEVILRCVPISNHLYFYWYRQILGQKVEFLVSFYNNEISEKSEIFDDQFSVERPDGSNFTLKIRSTKLEDSAMYFCASISGDFDNEQFFGPGTRLTVL.

This clonotype was recorded many times. The CDR3 reads CANGEASNQPQHF. Written as DNA, the CDR3 is TGTGCCAACGGAGAGGCTAGCAATCAGCCCCAGCATTTT. The chain employs TRBV28 and TRBJ1-5; unclear D gene. V was clipped by 10 bases and J by 0 bases, with 10 bases between them. The germline V gene has CDR1 MDHEN and CDR2 SYDVKM. CDR3 length: 13 residues.

A few counts support this clonotype. This chain joins TRBV4-1 and TRBJ2-5; D is unclear. This CDR3 comprises 13 residues. The germline V gene has CDR1 MGHRA and CDR2 YSYEKL. The ends were cut back, 1 base at V and 5 bases at J, with 8 bases in the middle. In DNA form, the CDR3 reads TGCGCCAGCAGCCAAGTGGGGTCGGAGACCCAGTACTTC. Protein: CASSQVGSETQYF.

On this clonotype itself: A read error may account for a junction end that differs from germline. The rearrangement uses TRBV30 and TRBJ2-1, with 9 positions matching TRBD2. This CDR3 is 15 amino acids long. Germline values: CDR1 GTSNPN, CDR2 SVGIG (reference sequence). The DNA of the CDR3 is TGTACCTGGAGTGAGGCTAGCGGGATATATAATGAGCAGTTCTTC. Translated: CTWSEASGIYNEQFF.

With regard to this clonotype: One end of the junction does not line up with germline, which may come from a read error. The chain has TRBV28 and TRBJ2-7; D unresolved. The germline gives CDR1 MDHEN, CDR2 SYDVKM. This CDR3 is built from 12 residues. The CDR3 loop reads CASSFVYYEKYF. DNA of the CDR3: TGTGCCAGCAGTTTTGTGTACTACGAGAAGTACTTC.

This clonotype was recorded many times. The chain carries TRBV3-1 and TRBJ2-7; D possibly corresponds to TRBD2 (6 bases). Per the germline V gene, CDR1 is LGHDT and CDR2 is YNNKEL (reference sequence). CDR3 length: 15 residues. Trimming cost V 4 bases and J 3 bases, with 16 bases left between them. CDR3: CASSPGGLMVYEQYF. As DNA, the CDR3 is TGTGCCAGCAGCCCCGGCGGACTAATGGTCTACGAGCAGTACTTC.

This clonotype was detected ten times or more. V gene TRBV20-1 combines with J gene TRBJ1-1; TRBD1 aligns across 12 bases. CDR1 and CDR2 from the germline V gene are DFQATT and SNEGSKA (reference sequence). V was pared by 5 bases and J by 10 bases, with 5 bases of the junction left unmatched. The CDR3 contains 12 residues. In DNA, the CDR3 is TGCAGTGCTGGGACAGGGGGCGAGTTAGCTTTCTTT. Its translation is CSAGTGGELAFF.

This clonotype was detected ten times or more. The V gene is TRBV6-1, the J gene TRBJ2-5, with 12 bases that match TRBD2. This CDR3 contains 13 residues. J lost 5 bases, V lost 8 bases, and 3 bases had no gene match. Per the germline V gene, CDR1 is MNHNS and CDR2 is SASEGT. DNA for the CDR3: TGTGCCAGCGGACTAGCGGGAATCGAGACCCAGTACTTC. Residues: CASGLAGIETQYF.

About this clonotype: A much larger clone sits a single nucleotide away, making a read error possible. The chain carries TRBV30 and TRBJ1-4, with TRBD1 as a possible D gene (5 bases). Trimming pared 8 bases from V and 6 bases from J, leaving 16 bases between. In germline, CDR1 is GTSNPN, CDR2 SVGIG (reference sequence). The CDR3 is 13 residues long. This CDR3 is CARTDSTDEKLFF. Here the CDR3 DNA reads TGTGCCCGGACCGACAGTACTGATGAAAAACTGTTTTTT.

This clonotype was found many times. The rearrangement links TRBV7-2 to TRBJ2-7; D may correspond to TRBD1 or TRBD2 (7 bases each). The germline V gene encodes CDR1 SGHTA and CDR2 FQGNSA. The V end lost 4 bases, the J end lost 6 bases, and 22 bases lay between the germline ends. The CDR3 extends over 16 amino acids. DNA for the CDR3: TGTGCCAGCAGCTCCCGAGGAGCGGGACAGAGATCCGAGCAGTACTTC. Protein sequence: CASSSRGAGQRSEQYF.

The chain links TRBV27 to TRBJ2-2, with D uncertain. The CDR3 totals 15 residues. Germline V gene data show CDR1 as MNHEY and CDR2 as SMNVEV (reference sequence). V shed 0 bases and J shed 0 bases, with 5 bases lying between them. CDR3 bases: TGTGCCAGCAGTTTATCGCCAGCGAACACCGGGGAGCTGTTTTTT. This codes for CASSLSPANTGELFF.

This chain connects TRBV30 to TRBJ1-5, with D maybe TRBD1 (5 bases). Germline CDR1 reads GTSNPN; CDR2 reads SVGIG (reference sequence). V shed 2 bases and J shed 4 bases, with 18 bases lying between them. This CDR3 comprises 16 residues. The CDR3 DNA reads as TGTGCCTGGAGTCCCCAGCGGCAGGGTAGAAATCAGCCCCAGCATTTT. It yields the protein CAWSPQRQGRNQPQHF. The variable domain in full, with the rest retrieved from reference TRBV30 and TRBJ1-5, is SQTIHQWPATLVQPVGSPLSLECTVEGTSNPNLYWYRQAAGRGLQLLFYSVGIGQISSEVPQNLSASRPQDRQFILSSKKLLLSDSGFYLCAWSPQRQGRNQPQHFGDGTRLSIL.

In its sample, this clonotype was seen many times. This chain connects TRBV28 to TRBJ2-1; tentatively, D is TRBD2 (6 bases). V was trimmed by 1 base and J by 3 bases, leaving 10 bases between them. Germline CDR1 and CDR2: MDHEN and SYDVKM. CDR3 length: 15 residues. In DNA form, the CDR3 reads TGTGCCAGCAGTTTATACGGCGGGGACTACAATGAGCAGTTCTTC. Translating it yields CASSLYGGDYNEQFF.

This clonotype showed up just a few times. Sequence at one end of the junction differs from germline and may be a read error. J is TRBJ2-1 and V is TRBV19; 10 positions agree with TRBD2. Germline CDR1 LNHDA, CDR2 SQIVND (reference sequence). CDR3 length: 17 amino acids. CDR3 sequence reads: CASGIGASGGSRGEQFF. The CDR3, as DNA: TGTGCCAGTGGTATAGGTGCTAGCGGGGGATCCAGGGGTGAGCAGTTCTTC.

This clonotype was found a few times. The genes are TRBV7-2 and TRBJ2-1, with D uncertain. Germline-derived CDR1 and CDR2 are SGHTA and FQGNSA. This CDR3 has 13 residues. The V end was cut by 1 base, the J end by 6 bases, with 7 bases between. The CDR3 reads CASSLVYGNEQFF. CDR3 in DNA: TGTGCCAGCAGCTTAGTGTACGGCAATGAGCAGTTCTTC.

This clonotype was detected a few times. This chain joins TRBV12-5 and TRBJ1-5; TRBD1 aligns across 10 bases. Germline lookup yields CDR1 LGHNT and CDR2 FRNRAP. The CDR3 consists of 15 residues. After removal of 1 base from V and 4 bases from J, the junction contained 1 base not matched to a gene. Here the CDR3 reads CASGLADRGNQPQHF. Here the CDR3 DNA reads TGTGCTAGTGGTTTGGCGGACAGGGGGAATCAGCCCCAGCATTTT.

This clonotype occurred many times. This chain joins TRBV12-5 and TRBJ1-1; D perhaps matches TRBD1 (5 bases). With 2 bases removed from V and 2 bases from J, the gap between germline ends came to 18 bases. CDR1 is LGHNT and CDR2 is FRNRAP in the germline V gene. The CDR3 is 17 residues long. The CDR3 loop reads CASGLIVSLGGNTEAFF. The DNA for the CDR3 is TGTGCTAGTGGTTTGATAGTCTCTCTGGGGGGTAACACTGAAGCTTTCTTT.

This clonotype came up many times. The rearrangement uses TRBV29-1 and TRBJ1-1; no definite D call. Germline-derived CDR1 and CDR2 are SQVTM and ANQGSEA. The length of the CDR3 is 13 residues. V was cut by 3 bases and J by 3 bases, with 11 bases left in between. The CDR3 loop reads CSVEMPRYTEAFF. The DNA for the CDR3 is TGCAGCGTTGAGATGCCCCGGTACACTGAAGCTTTCTTT.

There are many counts of this clonotype. V gene TRBV6-1 combines with J gene TRBJ2-2; 12 positions match TRBD2. Germline V gene sequence: CDR1 MNHNS, CDR2 SASEGT. V lost 5 bases, J lost 7 bases, and 11 bases stayed unmatched. The CDR3 consists of 17 residues. CDR3 residues: CASSLEGLAGWVGELFF. CDR3 in DNA: TGTGCCAGCAGTCTGGAAGGACTAGCGGGATGGGTCGGGGAGCTGTTTTTT.

A word on this clonotype: A read error may account for a junction end that differs from germline. V usage is TRBV12-3 or TRBV12-4 and J usage is TRBJ2-1; 14 bases map to TRBD2. The CDR3 is made up of 20 amino acids. The CDR3 region has the DNA TGTGCCAGCAGGGGGCTGGCTGGGACTAGCGGGAGTAGGGGCTACAATGAGCAGTCCTTC. Translation: CASRGLAGTSGSRGYNEQSF.